A selection of T cell receptor beta chains follows, all from one sample in a study of blood T cell repertoires in COVID-19. Method: immunoSEQ multiplex PCR; TCRdb's copy keeps in-frame clones and lacks some. In the table there are roughly 200,000 clones, around 83% of which are singletons. The specimen sequenced was PBMCs or T cells enriched from blood (not recorded which). The receptors stem from a woman between 35 and 50 years old in a cohort exposed to, infected with or recovered from COVID-19 (not recorded which). Each CDR3 is given with its conserved first and last residue. A D gene is named only where the DNA matches it firmly. Size tells how often a clone was seen (once, few, many) or the class of an expanded clone, and some rows leave it out.

. | TRBJ1-1 | TRBV11-3 | . | TGTGCCAGCAGCCTCGACAGGAACACTGAAGCTTTCTTT | CASSLDRNTEAFF
TRBD2 | TRBJ2-1 | TRBV6-5 | many | TGTGCCAGCAGCGACCCCGGACTAGCGGCTCTGCCGCAGTTCTTC | CASSDPGLAALPQFF
. | TRBJ2-1 | TRBV5-4 | . | TGTGCCAGCAGCTTGTTTGGTAGCGGGACAGACAATGAGCAGTTCTTC | CASSLFGSGTDNEQFF
TRBD1 | TRBJ1-2 | TRBV14 | . | TGTGCCAGCAGCCCTCTGGGACAGGGGTTGGATGGCTACACCTTC | CASSPLGQGLDGYTF
. | TRBJ2-2 | TRBV7-6 | . | TGTGCCAGCAGCTTAATTTCTAGGTCCACACCCGGGGAGCTGTTTTTT | CASSLISRSTPGELFF
TRBD2 | TRBJ2-5 | TRBV11-2 | . | TGTGCCAGCAGCTTATGGCTAGCGGCGGAGACCCAGTACTTC | CASSLWLAAETQYF
. | TRBJ2-7 | TRBV7-9 | . | TGTGCCAGCAGCGAGAGTGGAGGGATCGGGTACGAGCAGTACTTC | CASSESGGIGYEQYF
. | TRBJ2-7 | TRBV27 | . | TGTGCCAGCAGTTTATCTACTAGTTTGGCTTACGAGCAGTACTTC | CASSLSTSLAYEQYF
. | TRBJ2-1 | TRBV3-1/TRBV3-2 | . | TGTGCCAGCAGCCAAGTCGAGGAGACCTACAATGAGCAGTTCTTC | CASSQVEETYNEQFF
TRBD2 | TRBJ2-1 | TRBV27 | . | TGTGCCAGCAGTTTAGTGACTAGCGGATACAATGAGCAGTTCTTC | CASSLVTSGYNEQFF
TRBD2 | TRBJ2-7 | TRBV2 | . | TGTGCCAGCAGTGGACTAGCGGGGACCTACGAGCAGTACTTC | CASSGLAGTYEQYF
TRBD1 | TRBJ2-7 | TRBV3-1/TRBV3-2 | . | TGTGCCAGCAGCCAGGGACAGGCTTCCTACGAGCAGTACTTC | CASSQGQASYEQYF
TRBD1 | TRBJ1-1 | TRBV7-6 | . | TGTGCCAGCAGCCTGGGACAGGGCACTGAAGCTTTCTTT | CASSLGQGTEAFF
TRBD1 | TRBJ1-1 | TRBV11-3 | . | TGTGCCAGCAGCTCCCGTCAGGGGGAGGAGACTGAAGCTTTCTTT | CASSSRQGEETEAFF
. | TRBJ2-7 | TRBV5-6 | once | TGTGCCAGCAGCCAGGGCGTCGGCTCCTACGAGCAGTACTTC | CASSQGVGSYEQYF
TRBD1 | TRBJ1-3 | TRBV5-1 | . | TGCGCCAGCAGCTCTTTCTCGGGACAGCAAATTGGAAACACCATATATTTT | CASSSFSGQQIGNTIYF
. | TRBJ1-2 | TRBV27 | few | TGTGCCAGCAGTTTAACCCCAACAGCAAGTAACTATGGCTACACCTTC | CASSLTPTASNYGYTF
TRBD1 | TRBJ2-3 | TRBV7-2 | . | TGTGCCAGCAGCTTAGACAGGGGGATGGCAGATACGCAGTATTTT | CASSLDRGMADTQYF
TRBD2 | TRBJ2-7 | TRBV5-4 | . | TGTGCCAGCAGCTCGGGTTCAGGGACTAGCGGGACCTACGAGCAGTACTTC | CASSSGSGTSGTYEQYF
TRBD1 | TRBJ1-2 | TRBV7-2 | few | TGTGCCAGCAGCTCCGAAGACAGGGCGATCTATGGCTACACCTTC | CASSSEDRAIYGYTF
TRBD2 | TRBJ2-7 | TRBV7-2 | . | TGTGCCAGCAGCTCGGGGCTAGCGGGCCTCCCATACGAGCAGTACTTC | CASSSGLAGLPYEQYF
. | TRBJ2-2 | TRBV7-2 | once | TGTGCCAGCAGCTTAGGACTAGTCGACACCGGGGAGCTGTTTTTT | CASSLGLVDTGELFF
. | TRBJ1-5 | TRBV28 | few | TGTGCCAGCCGTATCTCGGGGGAGAGCAATCAGCCCCAGCATTTT | CASRISGESNQPQHF
. | TRBJ1-1 | TRBV27 | few | TGTGCCAGCAGTTTAGATGCCAGGGCCCCTGAAGCTTTCTTT | CASSLDARAPEAFF
. | TRBJ2-7 | TRBV7-8 | . | TGTGCCAGCAGCTTTAGGGGGCGCGGGGACGAGCAGTACTTC | CASSFRGRGDEQYF
TRBD1 | TRBJ1-5 | TRBV6-5 | . | TGTGCCAGCAGCCTTAACAGGGGAAATCAGCCCCAGCATTTT | CASSLNRGNQPQHF
TRBD2 | TRBJ2-3 | TRBV7-2 | . | TGTGCCAGCAGCTTGGGACTAGCTACGGGAGATACGCAGTATTTT | CASSLGLATGDTQYF
TRBD2 | TRBJ2-1 | TRBV28 | . | TGTGCCAGCAGTTTCCTGACTAGCGGGGGGCACAATGAGCAGTTCTTC | CASSFLTSGGHNEQFF
. | TRBJ2-1 | TRBV29-1 | . | TGCAGCGTTTCGGGACAAGACAATGAGCAGTTCTTC | CSVSGQDNEQFF
TRBD2 | TRBJ2-1 | TRBV4-1 | many | TGCGCCAGCAGCCTTCCAGGGACTAGCGGGGACAATGAGCAGTTCTTC | CASSLPGTSGDNEQFF
. | TRBJ1-3 | TRBV7-8 | . | TGTGCCAGCAGCTTATTTTCAGGTGGAAACACCATATATTTT | CASSLFSGGNTIYF
TRBD1 | TRBJ2-7 | TRBV19 | . | TGTGCCAGTAGTACCACCGGGACAGGGATTCTAGGCACGTACTTC | CASSTTGTGILGTYF
TRBD2 | TRBJ2-1 | TRBV11-3 | . | TGTGCCAGCAGCCTGGGACTAGCGGGGGCCTCCTACAATGAGCAGTTCTTC | CASSLGLAGASYNEQFF
TRBD1 | TRBJ1-6 | TRBV28 | . | TGTGCCAGCAGTTTGAATGGACAGGGGTTTTCACCCCTCCACTTT | CASSLNGQGFSPLHF
TRBD2 | TRBJ2-4 | TRBV11-2 | once | TGTGCCAGCAGCTCCCACGGGGAGGGCTGGGACATTCAGTACTTC | CASSSHGEGWDIQYF
. | TRBJ2-3 | TRBV5-6 | . | TGTGCCAGCAGCTTGGACCTTCAGGTAGATACGCAGTATTTT | CASSLDLQVDTQYF
. | TRBJ1-1 | TRBV21-1 | once | TGTGCCAGCAGCAAAGCCCAACAGGGTTCGGGGGGCCTGGTCCCCGAAGCTTTCTTT | CASSKAQQGSGGLVPEAFF
. | TRBJ1-2 | TRBV7-6 | . | TGTGCCAGCAGCTTAGAACAGGCAACTAACTATGGCTACACCTTC | CASSLEQATNYGYTF
. | TRBJ1-1 | TRBV12-3/TRBV12-4 | . | TGTGCCAGCAGCCATGAGGTAGTGCGGGCTTTCTTT | CASSHEVVRAFF
TRBD2 | TRBJ2-3 | TRBV2 | . | TGTGCCAGCAGCTCTAGCGGGAGCACAGATACGCAGTATTTT | CASSSSGSTDTQYF
. | TRBJ1-2 | TRBV7-6 | . | TGTGCCACCGGCGGGGGCGCCGATGGCTACACCTTC | CATGGGADGYTF
. | TRBJ1-1 | TRBV7-2 | . | TGTGCCAGCAGCTTTAACAGGCAGGTCACTGAAGCTTTCTTT | CASSFNRQVTEAFF
. | TRBJ2-5 | TRBV12-3/TRBV12-4 | . | TGTGCCAGCAGTATGGGGGGGCCGGAGACCCAGTACTTC | CASSMGGPETQYF
TRBD2 | TRBJ2-1 | TRBV28 | . | TGTGCCAGCAGTTTATTTGGAGCGGGGGGGCACAATGAGCAGTTCTTC | CASSLFGAGGHNEQFF
. | TRBJ1-3 | TRBV18 | few | TGTGCCAGCTCAACAGGGACCTTCTCTGGAAACACCATATATTTT | CASSTGTFSGNTIYF
. | TRBJ1-1 | TRBV7-9 | few | TGTGCCAGCAGCTTACCGGGCAGGGGTAGAACTGAAGCTTTCTTT | CASSLPGRGRTEAFF
TRBD1 | TRBJ1-1 | TRBV30 | . | TGTGCCTGGAGTGTCAAACCGGGACAGGGACCGATGAACACTGAAGCTTTCTTT | CAWSVKPGQGPMNTEAFF
TRBD1 | TRBJ1-5 | TRBV25-1 | . | TGTGCCAGCAGTGGACAGGGGAAGGGTCAGCCCCAGCATTTT | CASSGQGKGQPQHF
. | TRBJ1-3 | TRBV5-4 | few | TGTGCCAGCAGCTGGGAGGGAAACACCATATATTTT | CASSWEGNTIYF
. | TRBJ2-6 | TRBV7-8 | . | TGTGCCAGCAGCGCCAGGACAGTCCCAGGGCTGAGCTCTGGGGCCAACGTCCTGACTTTC | CASSARTVPGLSSGANVLTF
TRBD1 | TRBJ1-1 | TRBV7-2 | few | TGTGCCAGCAGTTCGCCGGGACAGGGGTTCCCCGGGGACACTGAAGCTTTCTTT | CASSSPGQGFPGDTEAFF
TRBD1 | TRBJ1-1 | TRBV5-1 | once | TGCGCCAGCAGCGGGACAGGGGGGCACACTGAAGCTTTCTTT | CASSGTGGHTEAFF
. | TRBJ1-6 | TRBV4-3 | . | TGCGCCAGCAGCCAATACCGGGACACGATTAATTCACCCCTCCACTTT | CASSQYRDTINSPLHF
TRBD2 | TRBJ2-5 | TRBV5-6 | . | TGTGCCAGCAGCTTGGGAAGCGGGGGGGCCGGAGAGGGAGAGACCCAGTACTTC | CASSLGSGGAGEGETQYF
TRBD1 | TRBJ1-1 | TRBV10-1 | . | TGCGCCAGCAGTTTACCGGGACAGGGCCTCACAGAAGCTTTCTTT | CASSLPGQGLTEAFF